The 18 T cell receptor beta chains listed next were all sequenced from one sample in a study of Ad26.COV2.S vaccination and SARS-CoV-2 variants. The treatment denotes: around 19 received Ad26.COV2.S at low or high dose, single or two shots; roughly 5 received placebo; per-sample allocation not given. Sampling took place 63 days after the first vaccine or placebo injection. Data came from immunoSEQ multiplex PCR; TCRdb stores just in-frame clones and leaves some out. The sample has roughly 320,000 clones, around 90% seen once. This specimen consisted of peripheral blood, obtained in a trial of Ad26.COV2.S vaccine versus placebo. Receptor source: a person aged 18-60 years who received the Ad26.COV2.S COVID-19 vaccine or a placebo.

The V and J genes are TRBV7-2 and TRBJ2-7; 7 positions agree with TRBD1. The CDR3 is 15 residues long. The V gene's germline CDR1 is SGHTA and CDR2 FQGNSA. The junction had 5 bases not matched to a gene; V was cut back by 1 base and J by 2 bases. The CDR3 sequence: CASSLDSRGPYEQYF. The CDR3 DNA follows: TGTGCCAGCAGCTTAGACTCAAGGGGGCCCTACGAGCAGTACTTC.

This sequence joins TRBV12-5 and TRBJ2-1, with 11 bases that match TRBD2. The V and J ends lost 7 bases and 6 bases, in that order; junction bases with no gene match: 8. This CDR3 is built from 15 residues. Germline V gives CDR1 LGHNT, CDR2 FRNRAP. The chain's CDR3 is CASAQGSGGANEQFF. The CDR3 DNA sequence: TGTGCTAGTGCCCAGGGTAGCGGGGGGGCCAATGAGCAGTTCTTC.

This rearrangement joins TRBV27 to TRBJ1-5; unclear D gene. The CDR3 has 15 residues. Germline lookup yields CDR1 MNHEY and CDR2 SMNVEV (reference sequence). Trimming removed 7 bases from V and 0 bases from J, with 13 bases in between. This CDR3 is CASKGLSLSNQPQHF. The CDR3 DNA reads TGTGCCAGCAAAGGACTCTCTCTTAGCAATCAGCCCCAGCATTTT.

This sequence joins TRBV7-2 and TRBJ2-7, with 9 bases matching TRBD1. CDR1 and CDR2 (germline): SGHTA, FQGNSA. Trimming cost V 4 bases and J 2 bases; bases outside gene matches: 6. The CDR3 sequence is 15 residues long. CDR3 amino acids: CASSSGTGTAYEQYF. The CDR3 region has the DNA TGTGCCAGCAGCTCCGGGACAGGGACTGCCTACGAGCAGTACTTC.

This clone was counted between two and nine times. The chain uses TRBV19 and TRBJ2-7; unclear D gene. Germline V gene lookup returns CDR1 LNHDA and CDR2 SQIVND (reference sequence). The V and J ends lost 6 bases and 5 bases respectively, with 8 bases between them. The CDR3 totals 11 residues. In nucleotides, the CDR3 is TGTGCCAGTAGAGACGCCCACGAGCAGTACTTC. It specifies CASRDAHEQYF.

This chain uses TRBV30 with TRBJ1-3; D is perhaps TRBD1 (6 bases). Per germline, CDR1 GTSNPN and CDR2 SVGIG (reference sequence). This CDR3 comprises 16 residues. The ends were cut back, 0 bases at V and 0 bases at J, with 12 bases in the middle. The chain's CDR3 is CAWSVQQGHSGNTIYF. CDR3 sequence (DNA): TGTGCCTGGAGTGTACAGCAGGGACACTCTGGAAACACCATATATTTT. Complete variable domain (other parts from reference TRBV30 and TRBJ1-3): SQTIHQWPATLVQPVGSPLSLECTVEGTSNPNLYWYRQAAGRGLQLLFYSVGIGQISSEVPQNLSASRPQDRQFILSSKKLLLSDSGFYLCAWSVQQGHSGNTIYFGEGSWLTVV.

The chain recombines TRBV27 with TRBJ1-1; 10 positions agree with TRBD1. Trimming at V came to 6 bases and at J to 6 bases, leaving 13 bases not matched to a gene. CDR1 is MNHEY and CDR2 is SMNVEV in the germline V gene (reference sequence). This CDR3 is 16 amino acids long. DNA for the CDR3: TGTGCCAGCAGCCCGGGACAGGGGTTAACAAACTCTGAAGCTTTCTTT. This encodes CASSPGQGLTNSEAFF.

The table lists this clone with a count of one. The V gene is TRBV30, the J gene TRBJ1-1; D remains ambiguous. The CDR3 spans 12 residues. Looked up from germline, CDR1 is GTSNPN and CDR2 is SVGIG (reference sequence). With 2 bases removed from V and 8 bases from J, the gap between germline ends came to 12 bases. In nucleotides, the CDR3 is TGTGCCTGGAGTCCCCCAGGCCGCGAAGCTTTCTTT. Translated: CAWSPPGREAFF.

The chain uses TRBV19 and TRBJ1-1, with 12 bases lining up with TRBD1. V gave up 5 bases and J gave up 1 base; unmatched junction bases: 8. Germline V gives CDR1 LNHDA, CDR2 SQIVND (reference sequence). The CDR3 sequence is 17 residues long. The CDR3 bases are TGTGCCAGTAGTTCCGGGACAGGGGGCATCGGGAACACTGAAGCTTTCTTT. As protein: CASSSGTGGIGNTEAFF.

Points on this clone: At one boundary the junction diverges from the germline segment, which might be a read error. The chain recombines TRBV27 with TRBJ2-7; TRBD1 might be the D (6 bases). The length of the CDR3 is 14 residues. In germline, CDR1 is MNHEY, CDR2 SMNVEV (reference sequence). The CDR3, as DNA: TGTGCCACCAGTGGCGCCGACAGGCCCTACGAGCAGTACTTC. Translation gives CATSGADRPYEQYF.

V is TRBV6-6 and J is TRBJ1-6, with 10 positions matching TRBD1. The V and J ends lost 0 bases and 8 bases, in that order; junction bases with no gene match: 1. Germline loops: CDR1 MNHNY, CDR2 SVGAGI (reference sequence). The CDR3 contains 15 residues. Here the CDR3 DNA reads TGTGCCAGCAGTTACTCTGGGACAGGGGATTCACCCCTCCACTTT. Its protein is CASSYSGTGDSPLHF.

The chain carries TRBV9 and TRBJ2-7; TRBD2 aligns across 9 bases. This CDR3 region has 15 residues. V lost 2 bases to trimming and J lost 4 bases; unmatched junction nucleotides: 7. The germline gives CDR1 SGDLS, CDR2 YYNGEE. CDR3 residues: CASSVSGTSTYEQYF. CDR3 bases: TGTGCCAGCAGCGTCTCCGGGACTAGCACTTACGAGCAGTACTTC. Full variable domain (remainder filled in from reference TRBV9 and TRBJ2-7): DSGVTQTPKHLITATGQRVTLRCSPRSGDLSVYWYQQSLDQGLQFLIQYYNGEERAKGNILERFSAQQFPDLHSELNLSSLELGDSALYFCASSVSGTSTYEQYFGPGTRLTVT.

V is TRBV15 and J is TRBJ2-6; D possibly corresponds to TRBD2 (5 bases). Trimming stripped 5 bases from V and 0 bases from J, with 5 bases between. The CDR3 is 14 residues long. CDR1 is LNHNV and CDR2 is YYDKDF in the germline V gene (reference sequence). The CDR3 spells CATSRDSGANVLTF. CDR3 coding DNA: TGTGCCACCAGCCGGGACTCTGGGGCCAACGTCCTGACTTTC.

This chain joins TRBV19 and TRBJ2-5, with TRBD2 matching 7 bases. With V trimmed by 7 bases and J by 5 bases, 10 bases remained unmatched. The CDR3 totals 14 residues. The germline V gene has CDR1 LNHDA and CDR2 SQIVND (reference sequence). Here the CDR3 reads CASNSGGRGETQYF. The CDR3 nucleotides are TGTGCCAGTAATTCGGGAGGCAGAGGCGAGACCCAGTACTTC. Looking up the rest from reference TRBV19 and TRBJ2-5 gives the full variable domain: DGGITQSPKYLFRKEGQNVTLSCEQNLNHDAMYWYRQDPGQGLRLIYYSQIVNDFQKGDIAEGYSVSREKKESFPLTVTSAQKNPTAFYLCASNSGGRGETQYFGPGTRLLVL.

J is TRBJ1-2 and V is TRBV5-8; D may be TRBD1 (5 bases). This CDR3 is 13 amino acids long. CDR1 and CDR2 (germline): SGHTS, YDEGEE. V shed 2 bases and J shed 7 bases, with 12 bases lying between them. The CDR3 coding sequence is TGTGCCAGCAGCTTCGACAGACTCGGTGGCTACACCTTC. Protein: CASSFDRLGGYTF.

The chain carries TRBV7-3 and TRBJ2-3, with 8 bases identical to TRBD2. CDR3 length equals 16 residues. The J segment lost 4 bases and the V segment lost 5 bases, leaving 11 bases of the junction unmatched. Germline assignment: CDR1 SGHTA and CDR2 FQGTGA. CDR3 sequence: CASSPQAGARADTQYF. The CDR3 coding sequence is TGTGCCAGCAGCCCCCAAGCGGGGGCCCGCGCAGATACGCAGTATTTT.

This clone was counted once. This sequence joins TRBV29-1 and TRBJ2-7, with D perhaps TRBD1 (5 bases). The CDR3 sequence is 16 residues long. Deletions cut 1 base from V and 0 bases from J, with 16 bases between. Per germline, CDR1 SQVTM and CDR2 ANQGSEA. DNA of the CDR3: TGCAGCGTTGAAGCCCCTTACAGGTCTAGCTCCTACGAGCAGTACTTC. It yields the protein CSVEAPYRSSSYEQYF.

J is TRBJ2-6 and V is TRBV18, with 7 bases fitting TRBD2. The V gene end was trimmed by 2 bases and the J gene end by 2 bases; junction bases not matched to a gene: 0. Germline loops: CDR1 KGHSH, CDR2 LQKENI. The CDR3 totals 15 residues. This chain's CDR3 is CASSPGRAGANVLTF. The CDR3, as DNA: TGTGCCAGCTCACCAGGGAGGGCTGGGGCCAACGTCCTGACTTTC.